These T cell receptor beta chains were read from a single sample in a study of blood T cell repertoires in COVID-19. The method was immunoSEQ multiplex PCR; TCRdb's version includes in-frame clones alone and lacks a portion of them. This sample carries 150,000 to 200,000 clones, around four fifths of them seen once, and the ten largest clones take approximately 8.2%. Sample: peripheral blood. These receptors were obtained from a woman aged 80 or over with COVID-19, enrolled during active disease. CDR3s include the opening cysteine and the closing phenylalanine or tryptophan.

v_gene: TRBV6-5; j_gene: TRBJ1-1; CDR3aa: CASRSRGANTEAFF
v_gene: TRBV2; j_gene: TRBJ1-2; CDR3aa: CASSETGMGGYTF
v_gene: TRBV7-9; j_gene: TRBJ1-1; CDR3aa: CASSLTGLNTEAFF
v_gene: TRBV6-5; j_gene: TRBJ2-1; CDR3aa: CASSLALGEQFF
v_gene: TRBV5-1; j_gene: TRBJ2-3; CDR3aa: CASRPDRGILDTQYF
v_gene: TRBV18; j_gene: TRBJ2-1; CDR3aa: CATSLQHGSYNEQFF
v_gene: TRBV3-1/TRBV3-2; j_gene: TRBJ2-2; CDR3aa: CASSQGLAGVIGELFF
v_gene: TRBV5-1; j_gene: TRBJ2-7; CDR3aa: CASSLAYGRDYEQYF
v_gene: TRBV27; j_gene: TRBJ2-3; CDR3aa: CASSSSTSGSTDTQYF
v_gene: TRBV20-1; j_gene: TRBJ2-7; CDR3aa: CSASKAGRSSYEQYF
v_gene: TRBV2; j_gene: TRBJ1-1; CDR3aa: CASTVGDYTEAFF
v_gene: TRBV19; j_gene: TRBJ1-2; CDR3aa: CASMRSTVTANYGYTF
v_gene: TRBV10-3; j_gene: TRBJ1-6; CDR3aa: CAISELAPSLSPLHF
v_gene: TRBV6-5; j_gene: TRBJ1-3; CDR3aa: CASSYSNDRGDTIYF
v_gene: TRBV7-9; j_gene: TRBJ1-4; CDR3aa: CASSLSTGENEKLFF
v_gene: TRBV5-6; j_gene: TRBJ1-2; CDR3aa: CASSLWDSYGYTF
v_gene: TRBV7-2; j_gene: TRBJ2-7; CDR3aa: CASSLTRYEQYF
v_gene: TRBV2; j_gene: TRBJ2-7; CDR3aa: CASRGGSDIPEQYF
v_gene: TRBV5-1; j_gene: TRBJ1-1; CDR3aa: CASSLANTEAFF
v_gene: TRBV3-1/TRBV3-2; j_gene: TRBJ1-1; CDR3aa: CASSPDRGRINTEAFF
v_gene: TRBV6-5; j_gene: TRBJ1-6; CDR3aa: CASSLALASPLHF
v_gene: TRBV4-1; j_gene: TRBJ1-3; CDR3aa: CASSQQTVSSGNTIYF
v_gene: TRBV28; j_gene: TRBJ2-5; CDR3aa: CASSGAGAQETQYF
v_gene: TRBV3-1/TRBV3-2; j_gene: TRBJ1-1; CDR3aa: CASRPESRGSWTEAFF
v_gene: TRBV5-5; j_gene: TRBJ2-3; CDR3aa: CASSLGAGGNTDTQYF
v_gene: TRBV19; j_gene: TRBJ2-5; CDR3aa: CASSTARGETQYF
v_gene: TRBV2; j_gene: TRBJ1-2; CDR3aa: CASSPLPGQEYYTF
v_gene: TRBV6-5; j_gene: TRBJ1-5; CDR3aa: CASSAGGNQPQHF
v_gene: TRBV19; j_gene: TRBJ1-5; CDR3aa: CASSILGGYLRSNQPQHF
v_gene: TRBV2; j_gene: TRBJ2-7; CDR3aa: CARQKTSGRYEQYF
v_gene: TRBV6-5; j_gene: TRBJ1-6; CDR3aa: CASGQTGGNSPLHF
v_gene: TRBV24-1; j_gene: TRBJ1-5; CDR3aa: CATSTRGGIDQPQHF
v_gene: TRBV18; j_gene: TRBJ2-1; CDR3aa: CASSRGLAGGMYEQFF
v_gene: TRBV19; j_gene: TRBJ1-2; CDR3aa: CASSRQLPYGYTF
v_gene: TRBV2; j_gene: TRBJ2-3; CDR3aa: CASSFGADTQYF
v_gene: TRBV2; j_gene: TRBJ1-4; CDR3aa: CASGRGTFVENEKLFF
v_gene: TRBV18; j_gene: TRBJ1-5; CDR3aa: CASSPTVNSNQPQHF